These 27 T cell receptor beta chains were sequenced from one sample in a study of cytomegalovirus exposure and HLA in healthy donors. The protocol was immunoSEQ multiplex PCR, while the TCRdb copy is restricted to in-frame clones and leaves out a portion. Among roughly 120,000 clones listed, roughly nine tenths were seen once. Sequencing was carried out using PBMCs. The source of these receptors is a man aged 18 to 30 in good health and CMV-seropositive.

The chain links TRBV7-8 to TRBJ2-5; TRBD1 is a possible D gene (5 bases). Looked up from germline, CDR1 is SGHVS and CDR2 is FQNEAQ. V was cut by 6 bases and J by 5 bases, with 13 bases left in between. The CDR3 is made up of 13 amino acids. The CDR3: CASSVMSGETQYF. For the CDR3, the DNA is TGTGCCAGCAGTGTAATGTCAGGGGAGACCCAGTACTTC.

The chain recombines TRBV19 with TRBJ1-5; the D gene is possibly TRBD1 (5 bases). The CDR3 consists of 13 residues. V lost 7 bases and J 4 bases, leaving 11 bases between the germline ends. CDR1 is LNHDA and CDR2 is SQIVND in the germline V gene (reference sequence). The CDR3 spells CASTTQGNQPQHF. The CDR3 bases are TGTGCCAGTACAACTCAGGGAAATCAGCCCCAGCATTTT.

This sequence joins TRBV7-8 and TRBJ1-3; D is undetermined. Trimming left V 1 base short and J 1 base short, with 11 bases between. Germline V gene sequence: CDR1 SGHVS, CDR2 FQNEAQ. This CDR3 spans 16 amino acids. For the CDR3, the DNA is TGTGCCAGCAGCTTAGACTTAGAGGGTTCTGGAAACACCATATATTTT. Translated: CASSLDLEGSGNTIYF. The complete variable domain, with remaining parts taken from reference TRBV7-8 and TRBJ1-3, reads GAGVSQSPRYKVAKRGQDVALRCDPISGHVSLFWYQQALGQGPEFLTYFQNEAQLDKSGLPSDRFFAERPEGSVSTLKIQRTQQEDSAVYLCASSLDLEGSGNTIYFGEGSWLTVV.

This chain joins TRBV28 and TRBJ1-5, with 7 positions matching TRBD1. V shed 6 bases, J shed 7 bases, and the junction held 12 bases outside the gene matches. CDR3 length equals 15 residues. From germline, CDR1 is MDHEN and CDR2 SYDVKM. CDR3 amino acids: CASSSQGKGWQPQHF. The DNA for the CDR3 is TGTGCCAGCAGCTCACAGGGGAAAGGGTGGCAGCCCCAGCATTTT.

CDR3 residues: CASMIGTGVYGANVLTF. DNA for the CDR3: TGTGCCAGCATGATTGGAACAGGGGTTTATGGGGCCAACGTCCTGACTTTC. The J gene is TRBJ2-6, the V gene TRBV27; 7 nucleotides match TRBD1. This CDR3 contains 17 residues. CDR1 is MNHEY and CDR2 is SMNVEV in the germline V gene (reference sequence). Trimming at V came to 7 bases and at J to 3 bases, leaving 12 bases not matched to a gene.

This sequence joins TRBV4-3 and TRBJ1-2, with a possible D match to TRBD1 (6 bases). Germline CDR1 and CDR2: LGHNA and YSLEER. The CDR3 length is 16 residues. Trimming took 0 bases from V and 3 from J, leaving 14 bases between them. In DNA form, the CDR3 reads TGCGCCAGCAGCCAAGATCCGGGGGGGCGGCACTATGGCTACACCTTC. Its protein product is CASSQDPGGRHYGYTF.

The gene calls are TRBV19 and TRBJ1-5; maybe TRBD1 (6 bases). Looked up from germline, CDR1 is LNHDA and CDR2 is SQIVND (reference sequence). With 8 bases removed from V and 4 bases from J, the gap between germline ends came to 9 bases. This CDR3 is built from 12 residues. The CDR3 loop reads CASVGGNQPQHF. Here the CDR3 DNA reads TGTGCCAGTGTAGGGGGAAATCAGCCCCAGCATTTT.

The chain has TRBV5-4 and TRBJ2-7, with D tentatively TRBD2 (7 bases). This CDR3 is built from 15 residues. V lost 3 bases and J lost 5, with 18 bases in between. Germline CDR1 is SGHNT and CDR2 is YYREEE (reference sequence). Written as DNA, the CDR3 is TGTGCCAGCAGCTCTCCGAAGGCGGGGGCCAACGAGCAGTACTTC. Protein sequence: CASSSPKAGANEQYF.

This sequence joins TRBV27 and TRBJ2-7; 8 bases are shared with TRBD1. Germline-derived CDR1 and CDR2 are MNHEY and SMNVEV (reference sequence). J was trimmed by 4 bases and V by 6 bases; bases with no gene match: 8. This CDR3 contains 14 residues. The CDR3 region is CASSPARGLYEQYF. The CDR3 bases are TGTGCCAGCAGCCCGGCCAGGGGGCTTTACGAGCAGTACTTC.

The chain joins TRBV14 to TRBJ2-3; TRBD1 might be the D (6 bases). The CDR3 consists of 12 residues. From germline, CDR1 is SGHDN and CDR2 FVKESK. V lost 4 bases and J 6 bases, leaving 8 bases between the germline ends. CDR3 loop: CASSPQGDTQYF. CDR3 sequence (DNA): TGTGCCAGCAGCCCCCAGGGGGATACGCAGTATTTT.

This clone was seen only once. V is TRBV27 and J is TRBJ1-2; 8 nucleotides agree with TRBD1. Losses at the gene ends were 1 base for V and 4 bases for J; bases not matched to a gene: 5. The CDR3 covers 15 residues. Germline loops: CDR1 MNHEY, CDR2 SMNVEV (reference sequence). The CDR3 sequence: CASSLLGQGPYGYTF. CDR3 in DNA: TGTGCCAGCAGTTTATTAGGACAGGGTCCCTATGGCTACACCTTC.

The chain employs TRBV11-1 and TRBJ2-3; no clear D gene. Trimming took 0 bases from V and 4 from J, leaving 11 bases between them. The CDR3 runs to 15 residues. Looked up from germline, CDR1 is SGHAT and CDR2 is FQDESV (reference sequence). CDR3 amino acids: CASSLAVVSPDTQYF. DNA of the CDR3: TGTGCCAGCAGCTTAGCGGTGGTTAGCCCAGATACGCAGTATTTT.

This chain links TRBV19 with TRBJ1-6, with 8 bases matching TRBD1. Germline CDR1 reads LNHDA; CDR2 reads SQIVND (reference sequence). The CDR3 extends over 14 amino acids. The V gene end was trimmed by 5 bases and the J gene end by 8 bases; junction bases not matched to a gene: 5. DNA for the CDR3: TGTGCCAGTAGTCCTGGGACAGGCGATTCACCCCTCCACTTT. It translates to CASSPGTGDSPLHF.

This chain uses TRBV5-1 with TRBJ2-7, with D tentatively TRBD1 (5 bases). CDR1 and CDR2 from the germline V gene are SGHRS and YFSETQ. V dropped 1 base and J dropped 3 bases, with 11 bases sitting between them. This CDR3 has 14 residues. The CDR3 DNA reads TGCGCCAGCAGCTTGAGGCACGACAGCTACGAGCAGTACTTC. It translates to CASSLRHDSYEQYF.

This chain joins TRBV5-6 and TRBJ2-7; the D gene is possibly TRBD1 (6 bases). Per germline, CDR1 SGHDT and CDR2 YYEEEE. With 0 bases removed from V and 4 bases from J, the gap between germline ends came to 11 bases. This CDR3 comprises 14 residues. DNA of the CDR3: TGTGCCAGCAGCTTGGTACAGGGTTCGTACGAGCAGTACTTC. Its translation is CASSLVQGSYEQYF.

The chain links TRBV10-2 to TRBJ2-1; perhaps TRBD2 as D (5 bases). The V end was cut by 8 bases, the J end by 7 bases, with 21 bases between. CDR1 WSHSY and CDR2 SAAADI come from the germline V gene. CDR3 length: 15 amino acids. The CDR3 coding sequence is TGCGCCAGCTCCCCCGGACGGGGTAGGAGTAATGAGCAGTTCTTC. Protein: CASSPGRGRSNEQFF.

The V gene is TRBV4-2, the J gene TRBJ2-3; 9 bases are a match to TRBD1. The germline gives CDR1 LGHNA, CDR2 YNFKEQ. CDR3 size: 15 residues. Trimming removed 0 bases from V and 3 bases from J; junction bases left unmatched: 1. CDR3 region: CASSQDGQGTDTQYF. CDR3 coding DNA: TGTGCCAGCAGCCAAGATGGACAGGGGACAGATACGCAGTATTTT.

This rearrangement joins TRBV9 to TRBJ2-3, with D perhaps matching TRBD2 (6 bases). The V end lost 0 bases, the J end lost 2 bases, and 10 bases lay between the germline ends. The CDR3 has 15 residues. Germline loops: CDR1 SGDLS, CDR2 YYNGEE. CDR3 in amino acids: CASSVEGGVTDTQYF. The DNA of the CDR3 is TGTGCCAGCAGCGTAGAGGGCGGGGTCACAGATACGCAGTATTTT. The full variable domain, its missing parts supplied by reference TRBV9 and TRBJ2-3, is DSGVTQTPKHLITATGQRVTLRCSPRSGDLSVYWYQQSLDQGLQFLIQYYNGEERAKGNILERFSAQQFPDLHSELNLSSLELGDSALYFCASSVEGGVTDTQYFGPGTRLTVL.

V is TRBV29-1 and J is TRBJ2-2, with 10 bases lining up with TRBD2. Germline V gives CDR1 SQVTM, CDR2 ANQGSEA. The V and J ends lost 6 bases and 6 bases, in that order; junction bases with no gene match: 7. The CDR3 runs to 14 residues. The CDR3 region has the DNA TGCAGCGTCACCGGGACTAGCGTTTCCGGGGAGCTGTTTTTT. Translated, it gives CSVTGTSVSGELFF.

J is TRBJ1-2 and V is TRBV7-2; D is unresolved. CDR1 and CDR2 from the germline V gene are SGHTA and FQGNSA. Trimming took off 1 base at V and 6 bases at J, with 9 bases between the two ends. CDR3 size: 13 residues. In DNA, the CDR3 is TGTGCCAGCAGCTTAGTACAAGTTGATGGCTACACCTTC. This sequence encodes CASSLVQVDGYTF. The full variable domain, its missing parts supplied by reference TRBV7-2 and TRBJ1-2, is GAGVSQSPSNKVTEKGKDVELRCDPISGHTALYWYRQSLGQGLEFLIYFQGNSAPDKSGLPSDRFSAERTGGSVSTLTIQRTQQEDSAVYLCASSLVQVDGYTFGSGTRLTVV.

J is TRBJ1-3 and V is TRBV4-1; possible D gene TRBD1, 6 bases. V lost 1 base, J lost 3 bases, and 13 bases lay in between. The CDR3 sequence is 16 residues long. Looked up from germline, CDR1 is MGHRA and CDR2 is YSYEKL. In DNA, the CDR3 is TGCGCCAGCAGCCAAGGGACAGAGGGATTTGGAAACACCATATATTTT. Amino acids: CASSQGTEGFGNTIYF.

This sequence joins TRBV9 and TRBJ1-3; 7 nucleotides align to TRBD1. The CDR3 is 15 amino acids. Germline CDR1 reads SGDLS; CDR2 reads YYNGEE. V lost 10 bases, J lost 0 bases, and 10 bases stayed unmatched. CDR3: CASDSGQLSGNTIYF. In DNA form, the CDR3 reads TGTGCCTCCGACTCGGGACAGCTCTCTGGAAACACCATATATTTT.

This chain joins TRBV6-1 and TRBJ2-3, with a weak D call TRBD1 (6 bases). The V gene lost 4 bases and the J gene lost 6 bases, with 20 bases spanning the gap. The CDR3 spans 16 residues. Germline-derived CDR1 and CDR2 are MNHNS and SASEGT. CDR3 coding DNA: TGTGCCAGCAGTGTACTCCGGGACACGCAGGGGGATACGCAGTATTTT. This translates into CASSVLRDTQGDTQYF.

V and J are TRBV9 and TRBJ2-7; 8 nucleotides align to TRBD2. Per the germline V gene, CDR1 is SGDLS and CDR2 is YYNGEE. There are 14 residues in the CDR3. V dropped 4 bases and J dropped 2; count of bases not matched to a gene: 5. CDR3 loop: CASSRTSRAYEQYF. In DNA form, the CDR3 reads TGTGCCAGCAGCCGGACTAGCAGAGCCTACGAGCAGTACTTC. The variable domain in full, completed from reference TRBV9 and TRBJ2-7, reads DSGVTQTPKHLITATGQRVTLRCSPRSGDLSVYWYQQSLDQGLQFLIQYYNGEERAKGNILERFSAQQFPDLHSELNLSSLELGDSALYFCASSRTSRAYEQYFGPGTRLTVT.

The chain has TRBV7-2 and TRBJ2-3, with TRBD2 matching 8 bases. CDR1 and CDR2 (germline): SGHTA, FQGNSA. The V gene end was trimmed by 4 bases and the J gene end by 3 bases; junction bases not matched to a gene: 6. The CDR3 spans 15 residues. Here the CDR3 DNA reads TGTGCCAGCAGCTCCGAAGCGGGGGCTACAGATACGCAGTATTTT. The encoded protein is CASSSEAGATDTQYF.

This clone was seen just once. The V gene is TRBV18, the J gene TRBJ1-5; tentative D call: TRBD1 (6 bases). V lost 6 bases to trimming and J lost 4 bases, with 19 bases between them. This CDR3 is built from 16 residues. The germline gives CDR1 KGHSH, CDR2 LQKENI. The DNA for the CDR3 is TGTGCCAGCTCGCGAAACAGGGCAGGAACGAATCAGCCCCAGCATTTT. Residues: CASSRNRAGTNQPQHF.

V and J are TRBV5-4 and TRBJ2-7, with TRBD1 identical over 7 bases. Germline CDR1 reads SGHNT; CDR2 reads YYREEE (reference sequence). The CDR3 loop spans 15 amino acids. The trim removed 0 bases at V and 4 bases at J, leaving 7 bases unmatched. This chain's CDR3 is CASSLERQGTYEQYF. The CDR3 coding sequence is TGTGCCAGCAGCTTGGAGAGACAGGGCACGTACGAGCAGTACTTC.